This entry lists 20 T cell receptor beta chains sequenced from one sample in a study of T cells after yellow fever vaccination. TCRdb reanalysed the 5' RACE reads using MiXCR and keeps one entry per CDR3 protein. The table lists about 430,000 distinct CDR3 sequences, around 20% of them singletons. The specimen comprised PBMCs, sampled before the yellow fever booster vaccination. The receptors were sampled from a man aged 18 to 30 who received the YFV17D yellow fever vaccine.

This clonotype was picked up a small number of times. This chain connects TRBV6-5 to TRBJ2-1, with 12 bases fitting TRBD2. The CDR3 contains 15 residues. V trimming: 2 bases; J trimming: 9 bases; junction bases outside the gene matches: 5. The germline CDR1 and CDR2 sequences are MNHEY and SVGAGI. The CDR3 sequence is CASSYETSGGFEQFF. CDR3 nucleotide sequence: TGTGCCAGCAGTTACGAGACTAGCGGGGGATTTGAGCAGTTCTTC.

J is TRBJ2-7 and V is TRBV20-1, with TRBD1 matching 9 bases. This CDR3 has 13 residues. J was trimmed by 3 bases and V by 6 bases; bases with no gene match: 6. Germline V CDR1 and CDR2: DFQATT, SNEGSKA (reference sequence). In DNA form, the CDR3 reads TGCAGTGCCGACAGGGGGGATTTCTACGAGCAGTACGTC. Its protein is CSADRGDFYEQYV.

This clonotype was observed a single time. The J gene is TRBJ2-5, the V gene TRBV9; TRBD1 agrees at 7 bases. This CDR3 has 15 residues. Per the germline V gene, CDR1 is SGDLS and CDR2 is YYNGEE. Trimming removed 4 bases from V and 5 bases from J; junction bases left unmatched: 11. CDR3 residues: CASSTRPGGTETQYF. The CDR3 bases are TGTGCCAGCAGCACCCGGCCAGGGGGAACTGAGACCCAGTACTTC.

This clonotype turned up a few times. The chain recombines TRBV20-1 with TRBJ2-1; perhaps D is TRBD1 or TRBD2 (6 bases each). V lost 0 bases and J lost 4, with 16 bases in between. CDR3 length equals 16 residues. Germline lookup yields CDR1 DFQATT and CDR2 SNEGSKA (reference sequence). The CDR3 loop is CSARDQGRRGYNEQFF. The CDR3 bases are TGCAGTGCTAGAGATCAGGGCAGGAGGGGGTACAATGAGCAGTTCTTC.

The V gene is TRBV15, the J gene TRBJ2-1; D not resolved. Germline loops: CDR1 LNHNV, CDR2 YYDKDF (reference sequence). The length of the CDR3 is 15 residues. The ends were cut back, 0 bases at V and 3 bases at J, with 9 bases in the middle. The CDR3 region is CATSRDRTNYNEQFF. DNA for the CDR3: TGTGCCACCAGCAGAGATCGCACAAACTACAATGAGCAGTTCTTC.

This clonotype showed up many times. This sequence joins TRBV20-1 and TRBJ1-2; D uncertain. V was clipped by 0 bases and J by 1 base, with 12 bases between them. Germline V CDR1 and CDR2: DFQATT, SNEGSKA (reference sequence). The CDR3 extends over 15 amino acids. In DNA form, the CDR3 reads TGCAGTGCTAGAGATGGCGGCAGCTTTAACTATGGCTACACCTTC. Translation gives CSARDGGSFNYGYTF.

This clonotype was counted only a few times. V is TRBV11-3 and J is TRBJ2-6; 9 bases are shared with TRBD1. V gave up 5 bases and J gave up 1 base; unmatched junction bases: 6. Looked up from germline, CDR1 is SGHNT and CDR2 is YENEEA. The CDR3 spans 17 residues. The CDR3 sequence is CASSPGTGRSGANVLTF. DNA for the CDR3: TGTGCCAGCAGCCCCGGGACAGGGAGATCTGGGGCCAACGTCCTGACTTTC.

This clonotype was recorded at least ten times. The rearrangement links TRBV7-9 to TRBJ2-7; 7 bases align to TRBD1. Germline V gene lookup returns CDR1 SEHNR and CDR2 FQNEAQ (reference sequence). The CDR3 has 14 residues. V trimming: 5 bases; J trimming: 1 base; junction bases outside the gene matches: 5. The CDR3 region is CASSPPGQSYEQYF. The DNA for the CDR3 is TGTGCCAGCAGCCCTCCGGGACAGTCCTACGAGCAGTACTTC.

This clonotype was detected ten times or more. V and J are TRBV5-5 and TRBJ1-2; D remains ambiguous. Trimming removed 1 base at V and 10 bases at J, with 8 bases between. Germline V lookup: CDR1 SGHKS, CDR2 YYEKEE (reference sequence). This CDR3 comprises 11 residues. The CDR3 sequence is CASSLFRVYTF. As DNA, the CDR3 is TGTGCCAGCAGCTTGTTTAGGGTCTACACCTTC.

The V gene is TRBV12-3 or TRBV12-4, the J gene TRBJ1-1, with 11 bases aligning to TRBD1. The J segment lost 3 bases and the V segment lost 1 base, leaving 7 bases of the junction unmatched. The CDR3 covers 17 residues. The CDR3 DNA follows: TGTGCCAGCAGTTTAGAGGACAGGGGGCGCAGGCACACTGAAGCTTTCTTT. Protein product: CASSLEDRGRRHTEAFF.

The chain has TRBV4-3 and TRBJ2-1; 11 bases fit TRBD2. The germline CDR1 and CDR2 sequences are LGHNA and YSLEER. The CDR3 consists of 18 residues. V trimming: 8 bases; J trimming: 6 bases; junction bases outside the gene matches: 18. The CDR3 region has the DNA TGCGCCAGCCAAGCCGGGACTAGCGGTGCATCGACGGGCAATGAGCAGTTCTTC. This codes for CASQAGTSGASTGNEQFF.

This chain joins TRBV9 and TRBJ2-5, with a possible D match to TRBD2 (6 bases). This CDR3 region has 16 residues. From germline, CDR1 is SGDLS and CDR2 YYNGEE. The V gene lost 3 bases and the J gene lost 4 bases, with 19 bases spanning the gap. CDR3 coding DNA: TGTGCCAGCAGCGCGGGGGTCGGGGATGGGAGAGAGACCCAGTACTTC. It encodes CASSAGVGDGRETQYF.

The genes are TRBV29-1 and TRBJ2-7; the D gene is possibly TRBD1 (6 bases). V lost 0 bases and J lost 4, with 13 bases in between. Germline V gene data show CDR1 as SQVTM and CDR2 as ANQGSEA. The CDR3 is made up of 14 amino acids. The DNA for the CDR3 is TGCAGCGTTGAAGATCCCAGGGGAGATTACGAGCAGTACTTC. Protein sequence: CSVEDPRGDYEQYF.

This clonotype has more than one count but fewer than ten. The CDR3 loop is CASSQNSGESSYNEQFF. The CDR3 bases are TGTGCCAGCAGCCAAAATAGCGGGGAGAGCTCCTACAATGAGCAGTTCTTC. J is TRBJ2-1 and V is TRBV4-2, with 8 bases matching TRBD2. The germline gives CDR1 LGHNA, CDR2 YNFKEQ. Trimming at V came to 2 bases and at J to 0 bases, leaving 6 bases not matched to a gene. This CDR3 is built from 17 residues.

In its sample, this clonotype was seen a few times. The V call is TRBV6-5, the J call TRBJ1-1; D is uncertain. The V gene's germline CDR1 is MNHEY and CDR2 SVGAGI. V was clipped by 8 bases and J by 6 bases, with 19 bases between them. The CDR3 loop spans 14 amino acids. The CDR3 region has the DNA TGTGCCAGCTATAGTATTTGGGTTGGGGCTGAAGCTTTCTTT. Translating gives CASYSIWVGAEAFF.

The rearrangement joins TRBV6-6 to TRBJ2-7; a weak D match, TRBD2 (7 bases). CDR3 size: 14 residues. Germline CDR1 is MNHNY and CDR2 is SVGAGI (reference sequence). With 7 bases removed from V and 5 bases from J, the gap between germline ends came to 18 bases. DNA of the CDR3: TGTGCCAGCAACGTCCGCGGGGGCGGGGACGAGCAGTACTTC. This encodes CASNVRGGGDEQYF.

The chain combines TRBV12-3 or TRBV12-4 with TRBJ2-3; 10 nucleotides line up with TRBD1. The CDR3 is 16 amino acids. The junction had 7 bases not matched to a gene; V was cut back by 5 bases and J by 2 bases. The CDR3 region has the DNA TGTGCCAGCAGTCGCTCCGGGACAGGGGACACAGATACGCAGTATTTT. Protein product: CASSRSGTGDTDTQYF.

This clonotype was detected many times. This chain uses TRBV27 with TRBJ1-5; 9 bases line up with TRBD1. Trimming removed 5 bases from V and 2 bases from J; junction bases left unmatched: 7. CDR1 MNHEY and CDR2 SMNVEV come from the germline V gene (reference sequence). This CDR3 is built from 16 residues. The CDR3 spells CASSATGGYGNQPQHF. The DNA for the CDR3 is TGTGCCAGCAGTGCGACAGGGGGGTACGGCAATCAGCCCCAGCATTTT.

This sequence joins TRBV20-1 and TRBJ2-1; D is perhaps TRBD2 (5 bases). Looked up from germline, CDR1 is DFQATT and CDR2 is SNEGSKA (reference sequence). The CDR3 consists of 12 residues. V gave up 4 bases and J gave up 8 bases, with 12 bases separating them. The CDR3, as DNA: TGCAGTGCTATGGACTCCGGCGATGAGCAGTTCTTC. It encodes CSAMDSGDEQFF.

The table lists this clonotype with a few counts. The chain joins TRBV7-2 to TRBJ2-3, with D hard to call. V was trimmed by 3 bases and J by 4 bases, leaving 8 bases between them. This CDR3 is 13 amino acids long. Germline V lookup: CDR1 SGHTA, CDR2 FQGNSA. The CDR3 DNA reads as TGTGCCAGCAGCTTGAACTTCCCAGATACGCAGTATTTT. This gives the protein CASSLNFPDTQYF.